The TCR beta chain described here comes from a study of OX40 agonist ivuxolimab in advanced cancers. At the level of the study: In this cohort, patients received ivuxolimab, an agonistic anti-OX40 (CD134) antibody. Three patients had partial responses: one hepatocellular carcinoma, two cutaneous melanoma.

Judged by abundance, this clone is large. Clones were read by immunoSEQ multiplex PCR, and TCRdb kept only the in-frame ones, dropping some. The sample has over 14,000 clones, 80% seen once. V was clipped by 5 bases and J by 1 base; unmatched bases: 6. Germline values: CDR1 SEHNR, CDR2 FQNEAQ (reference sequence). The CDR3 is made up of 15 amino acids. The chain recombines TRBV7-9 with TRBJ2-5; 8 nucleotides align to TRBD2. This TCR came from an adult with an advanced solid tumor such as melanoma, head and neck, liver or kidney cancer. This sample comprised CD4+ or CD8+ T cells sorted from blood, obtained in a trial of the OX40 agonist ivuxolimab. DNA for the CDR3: TGTGCCAGCAGCCAGGAAGGACTAGCCCAAGAGACCCAGTACTTC. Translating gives CASSQEGLAQETQYF.